This T cell receptor beta chain was sequenced during a study of tumor-infiltrating lymphocytes in primary liver carcinoma. At the level of the study: Tumors, staged T1-T3 N0M0, spanned about 4 to 10 cm.

The CDR3 is 17 residues long. Germline V CDR1 and CDR2: SGHRS, YFSETQ. The trim removed 0 bases at V and 4 bases at J, leaving 9 bases unmatched. This clonotype was seen repeatedly, ten times or more. Its target is not known. Taking about 18-32 mg of unsorted bulk tissue, the authors co-extracted RNA and DNA. Every tumor yielded five separate sampled regions. All of the tumor samples contained over 90% viable tumor cells. Synthesis of TCR beta cDNA was carried out from 450 to 500 ng total RNA with a constant-region primer. Each TCR beta library was derived from three nested multiplex PCR rounds that employed slightly modified ARM-PCR. PCR rounds one and two used TRBV1-TRBV30 forward primers with a C-beta reverse primer for 10 cycles each. TCRdb re-analysed the multiplex PCR reads in MiXCR, keeping a single row per CDR3 protein. The sample shows 70,000 to 85,000 distinct CDR3 sequences, 71% of them seen only once.

Study-level results: Only about 7-24% of top clones showed up in all five tumor regions.

The sequencing sample was made of liver tumor tissue from sampling region 4. This sample's subset: tumor region T4, right-lateral pole. The chain carries TRBV5-1 and TRBJ2-2; the match to TRBD1 covers 7 bases. This receptor was taken from a woman in her sixties or seventies with primary liver carcinoma and hepatitis B virus infection. The CDR3 protein is CASSLALRTGPTGELFF. The CDR3 nucleotides read TGCGCCAGCAGCTTGGCGCTGCGGACAGGCCCCACCGGGGAGCTGTTTTTT.